The sequence of this T cell receptor (beta chain) was determined in a study of blood T cell repertoires in COVID-19. Across the study: T cells, B-cell-depleted T cells, or PBMCs provided the cDNA or gDNA that served as material.

The method was immunoSEQ multiplex PCR; TCRdb's version includes in-frame clones alone and lacks a portion of them. The profile covers 100,000 to 130,000 clones, with over 65% appearing a single time and around 1.9% taken by the ten largest. The trim removed 7 bases at V and 1 base at J, leaving 12 bases unmatched. There are 16 residues in the CDR3. Per germline, CDR1 MDHEN and CDR2 SYDVKM. Input material: peripheral blood. The receptor was isolated from a woman between 40 and 50 years old with acute or convalescent COVID-19. The chain is built from TRBV28 and TRBJ1-1; 7 nucleotides agree with TRBD1. The chain's CDR3 is CASTDGSGTANTEAFF. CDR3 bases: TGTGCCAGCACCGACGGATCAGGGACAGCGAACACTGAAGCTTTCTTT. The entire variable domain, with the rest obtained from reference TRBV28 and TRBJ1-1, is as follows: DVKVTQSSRYLVKRTGEKVFLECVQDMDHENMFWYRQDPGLGLRLIYFSYDVKMKEKGDIPEGYSVSREKKERFSLILESASTNQTSMYLCASTDGSGTANTEAFFGQGTRLTVV.